This T cell receptor beta chain was identified during a study of T cell responses to AZD1222 COVID-19 vaccine. The protocol was immunoSEQ multiplex PCR, while the TCRdb copy is restricted to in-frame clones and leaves out a portion. Altogether under 130,000 clones are present, 80% to 90% being singletons, with the ten largest covering 20% to 25%. The TCR originated in an adult in good health. Material: peripheral blood, obtained on day 0 of AZD1222 vaccination.

CDR3 in DNA: TGTGCCAGCAGCTTAGGGGTCCCAGATACGCAGTATTTT. Translating it yields CASSLGVPDTQYF. The chain joins TRBV7-9 to TRBJ2-3; D ambiguous. The germline gives CDR1 SEHNR, CDR2 FQNEAQ (reference sequence). CDR3 length equals 13 residues. V lost 1 base and J 4 bases, leaving 6 bases between the germline ends. The full variable domain, in which reference TRBV7-9 and TRBJ2-3 provide the parts outside the CDR3, is DTGVSQNPRHKITKRGQNVTFRCDPISEHNRLYWYRQTLGQGPEFLTYFQNEAQLEKSRLLSDRFSAERPKGSFSTLEIQRTEQGDSAMYLCASSLGVPDTQYFGPGTRLTVL.